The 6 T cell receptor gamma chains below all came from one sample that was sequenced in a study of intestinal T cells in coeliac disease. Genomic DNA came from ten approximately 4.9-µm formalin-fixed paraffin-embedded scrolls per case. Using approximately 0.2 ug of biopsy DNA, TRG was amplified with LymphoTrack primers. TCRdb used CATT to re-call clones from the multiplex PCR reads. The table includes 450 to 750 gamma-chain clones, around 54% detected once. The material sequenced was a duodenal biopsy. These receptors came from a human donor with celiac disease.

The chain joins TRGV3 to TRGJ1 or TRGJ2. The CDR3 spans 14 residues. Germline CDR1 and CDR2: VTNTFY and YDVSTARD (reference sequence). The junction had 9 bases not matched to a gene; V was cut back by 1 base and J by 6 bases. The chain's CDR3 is CATWDRCKVYKKLF. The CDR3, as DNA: TGTGCCACCTGGGACAGATGTAAGGTTTATAAGAAACTCTTT.

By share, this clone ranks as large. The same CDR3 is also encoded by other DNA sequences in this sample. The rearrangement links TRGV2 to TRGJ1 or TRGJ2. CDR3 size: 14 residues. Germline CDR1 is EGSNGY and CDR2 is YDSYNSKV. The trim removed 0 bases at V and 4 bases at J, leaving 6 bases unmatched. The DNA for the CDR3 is TGTGCCACCTGGGACGGGAGAAGGTATTATAAGAAACTCTTT. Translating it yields CATWDGRRYYKKLF.

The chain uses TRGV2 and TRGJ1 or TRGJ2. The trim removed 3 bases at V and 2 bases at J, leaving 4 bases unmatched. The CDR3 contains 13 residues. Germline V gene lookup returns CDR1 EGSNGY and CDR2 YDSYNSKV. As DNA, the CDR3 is TGTGCCACCTGGGACCTCCATTATTATAAGAAACTCTTT. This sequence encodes CATWDLHYYKKLF.

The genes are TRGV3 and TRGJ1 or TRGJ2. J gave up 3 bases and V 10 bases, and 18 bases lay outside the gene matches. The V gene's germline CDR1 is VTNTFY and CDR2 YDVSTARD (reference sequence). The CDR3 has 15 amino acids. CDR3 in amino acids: CATGTVPLVYYKKLF. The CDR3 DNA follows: TGTGCCACTGGGACAGTCCCCCTGGTTTATTATAAGAAACTCTTT.

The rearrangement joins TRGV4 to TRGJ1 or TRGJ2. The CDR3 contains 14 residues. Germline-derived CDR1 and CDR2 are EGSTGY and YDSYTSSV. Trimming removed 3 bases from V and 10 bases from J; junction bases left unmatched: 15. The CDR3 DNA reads TGTGCCACCTGGGATAAGGATTATTTTATAAAGAAACTCTTT. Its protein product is CATWDKDYFIKKLF.

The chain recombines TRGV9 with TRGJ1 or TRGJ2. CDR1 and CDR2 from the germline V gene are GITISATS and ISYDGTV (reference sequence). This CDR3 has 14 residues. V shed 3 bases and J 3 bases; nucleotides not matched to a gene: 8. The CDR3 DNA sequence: TGTGCCTTGTGGGAGAGGGCTCCTTATTATAAGAAACTCTTT. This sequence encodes CALWERAPYYKKLF.